This is a list of T cell receptor beta chains from one sample in a study of blood T cell repertoires in COVID-19. TCRdb's table, derived via immunoSEQ multiplex PCR, lists solely in-frame clones and lacks some. The repertoire has fewer than 450,000 clones, about 90% of them found once; the top ten carry roughly 3.3%. The source material was peripheral blood. The origin of the receptors is a woman aged 18 to 35 who had recovered from COVID-19. The CDR3 runs from the conserved cysteine through the conserved F or W. Fields, in order: D gene, clone size, CDR3 length, J gene, V gene, CDR3 protein, CDR3 DNA. A D gene is named only where the DNA matches it firmly. A row's size may be missing; if present it is once, few, many or a size class.

TRBD1	-	15	TRBJ2-3	TRBV5-4	CASSLQGESTDTQYF	TGTGCCAGCAGCTTGCAGGGGGAGAGCACAGATACGCAGTATTTT
TRBD1	once	19	TRBJ2-6	TRBV11-2	CASSGVMDRLPSGANVLTF	TGTGCCAGCAGCGGGGTCATGGACAGGTTACCTTCTGGGGCCAACGTCCTGACTTTC
-	-	16	TRBJ2-5	TRBV7-9	CASSLVFDGGRETQYF	TGTGCCAGCAGCTTGGTCTTCGACGGCGGTCGAGAGACCCAGTACTTC
-	-	14	TRBJ2-1	TRBV5-6	CASSLGAGYNEQFF	TGTGCCAGCAGCTTGGGTGCGGGATACAATGAGCAGTTCTTC
TRBD2	-	16	TRBJ2-3	TRBV2	CASAGVAGWGTDTQYF	TGTGCCAGCGCGGGGGTAGCGGGATGGGGCACAGATACGCAGTATTTT
TRBD2	-	15	TRBJ2-1	TRBV5-1	CASSLGLAAGDEQFF	TGCGCCAGCAGCTTGGGACTAGCGGCTGGGGATGAGCAGTTCTTC
-	-	15	TRBJ1-5	TRBV7-2	CASSLTGGGSQPQHF	TGTGCCAGCAGCTTAACGGGCGGGGGCAGTCAGCCCCAGCATTTT
TRBD1	-	14	TRBJ1-2	TRBV3-1/TRBV3-2	CASSQLTGVGGYTF	TGTGCCAGCAGCCAACTTACAGGGGTTGGTGGCTACACCTTC
TRBD1	once	15	TRBJ2-1	TRBV19	CASSQPRDRGHEQFF	TGTGCCAGTAGTCAGCCCCGGGACAGGGGGCATGAGCAGTTCTTC
TRBD2	-	16	TRBJ2-1	TRBV4-3	CASSQDSGTLYNEQFF	TGCGCCAGCAGCCAAGATAGCGGGACGCTCTACAATGAGCAGTTCTTC
TRBD1	-	15	TRBJ2-1	TRBV7-9	CASSPRDRTYNEQFF	TGTGCCAGCAGCCCCCGGGACAGGACCTACAATGAGCAGTTCTTC
-	-	15	TRBJ1-6	TRBV2	CASSRDRSYNSPLHF	TGTGCCAGCAGCCGAGACAGATCCTATAATTCACCCCTCCACTTT
-	-	15	TRBJ1-2	TRBV6-2/TRBV6-3	CASSYSRTTNYGYTF	TGTGCCAGCAGTTACTCACGGACTACTAACTATGGCTACACCTTC
-	-	17	TRBJ1-1	TRBV21-1	CASSIPRDRGPWAEAFF	TGTGCCAGCAGCATTCCGAGGGACAGGGGGCCTTGGGCTGAAGCTTTCTTT
TRBD2	-	17	TRBJ2-5	TRBV5-4	CASSLGREVGTGETQYF	TGTGCCAGCAGCCTGGGGCGGGAGGTAGGAACGGGGGAGACCCAGTACTTC
-	-	16	TRBJ2-5	TRBV27	CASSRTPGLGGETQYF	TGTGCCAGCAGCCGGACCCCGGGACTGGGGGGAGAGACCCAGTACTTC
TRBD2	-	15	TRBJ2-3	TRBV10-3	CAISGTRGNTDTQYF	TGTGCCATCAGCGGGACTAGGGGAAACACAGATACGCAGTATTTT
-	-	14	TRBJ2-2	TRBV6-5	CASSRGVDTGELFF	TGTGCCAGCAGTCGCGGCGTGGACACCGGGGAGCTGTTTTTT
-	-	12	TRBJ2-3	TRBV12-3/TRBV12-4	CASRPSSDTQYF	TGTGCCAGCAGACCAAGCTCAGATACGCAGTATTTT
TRBD1	-	15	TRBJ2-5	TRBV3-1/TRBV3-2	CASSLGTGLQETQYF	TGTGCCAGCAGCCTAGGGACAGGGTTGCAAGAGACCCAGTACTTC
-	-	14	TRBJ2-1	TRBV7-8	CASSLVTTAYGQFF	TGTGCCAGCAGCTTAGTGACGACAGCATATGGGCAGTTCTTC
TRBD1	-	15	TRBJ2-5	TRBV11-3	CASSSLDRGPETQYF	TGTGCCAGCAGCTCCTTGGACAGGGGGCCGGAGACCCAGTACTTC
-	-	15	TRBJ2-3	TRBV6-5	CASSTQQSSTDTQYF	TGTGCCAGCAGTACCCAACAGAGTAGCACAGATACGCAGTATTTT
-	-	14	TRBJ2-1	TRBV27	CASRPGGGYNEQFF	TGTGCCAGCCGTCCGGGGGGCGGATACAATGAGCAGTTCTTC
TRBD1	-	14	TRBJ1-5	TRBV19	CASSPTGEGQPQHF	TGTGCCAGTAGCCCGACAGGGGAGGGTCAGCCCCAGCATTTT
-	-	11	TRBJ2-1	TRBV4-3	CASSQLNEQFF	TGCGCCAGCAGCCAACTTAATGAGCAGTTCTTC
TRBD2	-	17	TRBJ2-1	TRBV9	CASSPGTSGGSYNEQFF	TGTGCCAGCAGCCCAGGGACTAGCGGCGGCTCCTACAATGAGCAGTTCTTC
-	-	14	TRBJ1-2	TRBV6-2/TRBV6-3	CASSYPARRDGYTF	TGTGCCAGCAGTTACCCCGCCCGGAGGGATGGCTACACCTTC
TRBD1	once	14	TRBJ1-5	TRBV29-1	CSVATGVDNQPQHF	TGCAGCGTAGCGACAGGGGTTGACAATCAGCCCCAGCATTTT
TRBD1	-	19	TRBJ1-1	TRBV5-4	CASSLYPPEGNDRDTEAFF	TGTGCCAGCAGCTTGTATCCTCCAGAGGGGAATGACAGGGACACTGAAGCTTTCTTT
TRBD1	-	16	TRBJ2-3	TRBV9	CASRADRGVGTDTQYF	TGTGCCAGCAGGGCAGACAGGGGGGTAGGCACAGATACGCAGTATTTT
-	-	16	TRBJ2-5	TRBV18	CASSPAIRGKLETQYF	TGTGCCAGCTCACCAGCGATCAGGGGCAAGTTGGAGACCCAGTACTTC
TRBD1	-	16	TRBJ1-4	TRBV7-9	CASSPTRGQGPGELFF	TGTGCCAGCAGCCCGACAAGGGGACAGGGGCCTGGGGAACTGTTTTTT
TRBD2	-	17	TRBJ2-1	TRBV5-5	CASSLGLRESSYNEQFF	TGTGCCAGCAGCTTGGGGCTGCGGGAGAGCTCCTACAATGAGCAGTTCTTC
TRBD1	-	15	TRBJ1-1	TRBV18	CASSPDRARDTEAFF	TGTGCCAGCTCACCCGACAGGGCGAGGGACACTGAAGCTTTCTTT